Sequencing of this T cell receptor (beta chain) was carried out in a study of cytomegalovirus exposure and HLA in healthy donors. On this clone itself: As yet, its antigen is unknown.

Vbeta (60) and Jbeta (13) primers were used in the PCR. Produced via immunoSEQ multiplex PCR; TCRdb's table is partial and in-frame only. Of 140,000 to 150,000 clones in the sample, approximately 80% are singletons; the top ten hold 3.5% to 5%. Points from the study as a whole: The authors listed approximately 150 TCR beta chains as cytomegalovirus-associated.

This CDR3 is 17 amino acids long. With 6 bases clipped from V and 0 bases from J, the junction kept 10 bases outside the gene matches. Germline V gives CDR1 MNHEY, CDR2 SMNVEV (reference sequence). The V gene is TRBV27, the J gene TRBJ2-3, with 9 bases matching TRBD2. This TCR was sampled from a male donor in good health and CMV-seronegative. Sample: PBMCs. The chain's CDR3 is CASRAGRLAVSTDTQYF. The DNA of the CDR3 is TGTGCCAGCAGGGCGGGTAGACTAGCGGTTAGCACAGATACGCAGTATTTT.